Following are 7 T cell receptor beta chains from one sample sequenced in a study of early T cells in non-severe SARS-CoV-2 infection. TCRdb processed the 5' RACE reads anew with MiXCR; each CDR3 protein has one entry. This sample has tens of thousands of distinct CDR3 sequences; approximately 3.8% occur once, and the top ten carry 4.5% to 6%. Sample: whole blood. The receptor set was obtained from an adult who was a healthcare worker with PCR-confirmed SARS-CoV-2 infection or an uninfected control (not recorded which).

This clonotype was observed many times. The chain combines TRBV28 with TRBJ2-2; D call uncertain. The CDR3 contains 12 residues. The V end was cut by 3 bases, the J end by 9 bases, with 8 bases between. Germline V gene sequence: CDR1 MDHEN, CDR2 SYDVKM. In DNA form, the CDR3 reads TGTGCCAGCAGTTTCACGAGGCGGGAGCTGTTTTTT. Protein product: CASSFTRRELFF.

This clonotype showed up many times. V gene TRBV19 combines with J gene TRBJ2-1; 9 nucleotides match TRBD2. The V gene end was trimmed by 7 bases and the J gene end by 7 bases; junction bases not matched to a gene: 8. The V gene's germline CDR1 is LNHDA and CDR2 SQIVND (reference sequence). The CDR3 has 14 residues. The chain's CDR3 is CASNLAGSGNEQFF. The DNA for the CDR3 is TGTGCCAGTAATCTAGCGGGGTCGGGAAATGAGCAGTTCTTC.

Ten or more counts support this clonotype. The chain links TRBV5-4 to TRBJ2-7, with D tentatively TRBD1 or TRBD2 (5 bases each). V was pared by 4 bases and J by 3 bases, with 17 bases between. Germline V gives CDR1 SGHNT, CDR2 YYREEE (reference sequence). The CDR3 is made up of 15 amino acids. CDR3 in DNA: TGTGCCAGCAGCGCCGCCGGGACCCCTGACTACGAGCAGTACTTC. Translating it yields CASSAAGTPDYEQYF. The whole variable domain, filled in from reference TRBV5-4 and TRBJ2-7, reads ETGVTQSPTHLIKTRGQQVTLRCSSQSGHNTVSWYQQALGQGPQFIFQYYREEENGRGNFPPRFSGLQFPNYSSELNVNALELDDSALYLCASSAAGTPDYEQYFGPGTRLTVT.

The chain recombines TRBV29-1 with TRBJ2-5, with 10 bases lining up with TRBD1. The CDR3 consists of 14 residues. The germline V gene encodes CDR1 SQVTM and CDR2 ANQGSEA. Germline trimming cut 5 bases from V and 4 bases from J; bases unmatched to any gene: 7. The CDR3 protein is CSVLTGGWRETQYF. For the CDR3, the DNA is TGCAGCGTTTTGACAGGGGGCTGGAGAGAGACCCAGTACTTC.

The chain uses TRBV6-5 and TRBJ1-6; tentative D call: TRBD1 (5 bases). V lost 8 bases and J lost 9, with 5 bases in between. The CDR3 runs 10 residues. Germline V gene data show CDR1 as MNHEY and CDR2 as SVGAGI. This CDR3 is CASGGSPLHF. The CDR3, as DNA: TGTGCCAGCGGGGGTTCACCCCTCCACTTT.

This clonotype showed up many times. V usage is TRBV7-9 and J usage is TRBJ1-1; possible D gene TRBD1, 6 bases. The germline V gene has CDR1 SEHNR and CDR2 FQNEAQ (reference sequence). V dropped 5 bases and J dropped 0 bases, with 10 bases sitting between them. The CDR3 consists of 14 residues. The CDR3 DNA reads as TGTGCCAGCAGCCGGGGGCACCTGAACACTGAAGCTTTCTTT. Translated: CASSRGHLNTEAFF.

Here the CDR3 reads CASSLPDRDLYNEQFF. CDR3 DNA sequence: TGTGCCAGCAGCTTACCTGACAGGGACCTATACAATGAGCAGTTCTTC. The rearrangement links TRBV7-8 to TRBJ2-1; TRBD1 matches 7 bases. J gave up 4 bases and V 2 bases, and 8 bases lay outside the gene matches. The germline V gene has CDR1 SGHVS and CDR2 FQNEAQ. The CDR3 loop spans 16 amino acids. Using reference TRBV7-8 and TRBJ2-1 for the parts outside the CDR3, the full variable domain is GAGVSQSPRYKVAKRGQDVALRCDPISGHVSLFWYQQALGQGPEFLTYFQNEAQLDKSGLPSDRFFAERPEGSVSTLKIQRTQQEDSAVYLCASSLPDRDLYNEQFFGPGTRLTVL.